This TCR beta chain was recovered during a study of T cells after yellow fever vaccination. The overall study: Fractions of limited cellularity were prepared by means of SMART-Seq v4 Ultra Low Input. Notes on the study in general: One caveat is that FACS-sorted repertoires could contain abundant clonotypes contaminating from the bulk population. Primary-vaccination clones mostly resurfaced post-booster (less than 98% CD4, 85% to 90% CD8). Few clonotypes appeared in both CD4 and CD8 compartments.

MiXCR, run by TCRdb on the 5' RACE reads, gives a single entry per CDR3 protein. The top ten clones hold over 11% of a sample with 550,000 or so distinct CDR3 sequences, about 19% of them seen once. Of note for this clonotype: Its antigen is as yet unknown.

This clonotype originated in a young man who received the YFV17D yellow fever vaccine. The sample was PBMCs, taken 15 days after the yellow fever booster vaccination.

The DNA for the CDR3 is TGTGCCAGCTCACCAGCAGGGGGCTACACTGAAGCTTTCTTT. It encodes CASSPAGGYTEAFF. The chain couples TRBV18 to TRBJ1-1; 8 positions match TRBD1. The CDR3 consists of 14 residues. Per germline, CDR1 KGHSH and CDR2 LQKENI. V was pared by 2 bases and J by 3 bases, with 2 bases of the junction left unmatched.